Presented here are 9 T cell receptor beta chains from one specimen sequenced in a study of CD8+ T cells in alopecia areata. Extracted RNA was reverse transcribed, and the resulting cDNA served as sequencing template. The repertoire was sequenced with immunoSEQ multiplex PCR; TCRdb's copy has only in-frame clones and lacks some. This sample has 190,000 or so clones, with roughly 53% found just once. The treatment is: oral pan-JAK inhibitor, 5-10 mg twice daily. The sequencing used CD8+ T cells sorted from blood, collected at week 24, from a patient treated with tofacitinib. The receptors here all came from a human donor with alopecia areata.

The chain links TRBV13 to TRBJ1-2; D gene unclear. Trimming shortened V by 2 bases and J by 1 base, and 17 bases separated the two germline ends. Germline CDR1 reads PRHDT; CDR2 reads FYEKMQ (reference sequence). The CDR3 sequence is 17 residues long. The DNA for the CDR3 is TGTGCCAGCAGCTTACCTAGTGGCGGCCCGGATAACTATGGCTACACCTTC. This codes for CASSLPSGGPDNYGYTF.

V usage is TRBV2 and J usage is TRBJ1-2, with TRBD1 matching over 7 bases. Germline V CDR1 and CDR2: SNHLY, FYNNEI. The J segment lost 4 bases and the V segment lost 8 bases, leaving 1 base of the junction unmatched. The CDR3 runs to 11 residues. CDR3 in amino acids: CASGTAYGYTF. The CDR3, as DNA: TGTGCCAGCGGGACAGCCTATGGCTACACCTTC.

The chain carries TRBV5-1 and TRBJ2-7; D possibly corresponds to TRBD2 (6 bases). Per germline, CDR1 SGHRS and CDR2 YFSETQ. The CDR3 loop spans 14 amino acids. Trimming shortened V by 0 bases and J by 6 bases, and 13 bases separated the two germline ends. The CDR3 coding sequence is TGCGCCAGCAGCTTGGAGGGCGGGACGCTCGAGCAGTACTTC. Translating gives CASSLEGGTLEQYF. Filled out from reference TRBV5-1 and TRBJ2-7, the complete variable domain reads KAGVTQTPRYLIKTRGQQVTLSCSPISGHRSVSWYQQTPGQGLQFLFEYFSETQRNKGNFPGRFSGRQFSNSRSEMNVSTLELGDSALYLCASSLEGGTLEQYFGPGTRLTVT.

The rearrangement uses TRBV4-1 and TRBJ2-7; D may be TRBD1 (6 bases). CDR3 size: 14 residues. Germline CDR1 is MGHRA and CDR2 is YSYEKL. V gave up 1 base and J gave up 7 bases, with 14 bases separating them. The CDR3 region has the DNA TGCGCCAGCAGCCAAGGACCAGGGGCTGAAGAGCAGTACTTC. Encoded protein: CASSQGPGAEEQYF.

This sequence joins TRBV7-9 and TRBJ2-1; 9 nucleotides match TRBD1. The CDR3 is 14 amino acids. Germline V gives CDR1 SEHNR, CDR2 FQNEAQ (reference sequence). Losses at the gene ends were 5 bases for V and 8 bases for J; bases not matched to a gene: 7. The CDR3 region is CASSGGTGRHEQFF. The DNA of the CDR3 is TGTGCCAGCAGCGGGGGGACAGGGAGACATGAGCAGTTCTTC.

This clone has more than one count but fewer than ten. The sample holds other DNA sequences that translate to the same CDR3. The rearrangement joins TRBV30 to TRBJ1-2; D is unresolved. This CDR3 comprises 13 residues. Germline CDR1 and CDR2: GTSNPN and SVGIG (reference sequence). The V end lost 0 bases, the J end lost 2 bases, and 7 bases lay between the germline ends. CDR3 protein: CAWSVVGNYGYTF. In DNA, the CDR3 is TGTGCCTGGAGTGTGGTAGGGAACTATGGCTACACCTTC.

V gene TRBV25-1 combines with J gene TRBJ2-5; tentative D call: TRBD1 (5 bases). Per germline, CDR1 MGHDK and CDR2 SYGVNS. V lost 3 bases and J lost 3, with 14 bases in between. The CDR3 extends over 15 amino acids. The CDR3 spells CASSEPHGQKETQYF. CDR3 nucleotides: TGTGCCAGCAGTGAGCCTCACGGACAAAAAGAGACCCAGTACTTC.

This chain uses TRBV7-6 with TRBJ1-2, with 8 bases aligning to TRBD1. The germline CDR1 and CDR2 sequences are SGHVS and FNYEAQ. V was pared by 5 bases and J by 5 bases, with 7 bases of the junction left unmatched. This CDR3 has 14 amino acids. CDR3 DNA: TGTGCCAGCAGCCCCGACAGGGGATGGTATGGCTACACCTTC. Protein: CASSPDRGWYGYTF. Full variable domain (remainder filled in from reference TRBV7-6 and TRBJ1-2): GAGVSQSPRYKVTKRGQDVALRCDPISGHVSLYWYRQALGQGPEFLTYFNYEAQQDKSGLPNDRFSAERPEGSISTLTIQRTEQRDSAMYRCASSPDRGWYGYTFGSGTRLTVV.

This clone was observed once. The chain uses TRBV29-1 and TRBJ2-3, with D possibly TRBD2 on 5 matching bases. The germline CDR1 and CDR2 sequences are SQVTM and ANQGSEA. V lost 8 bases, J lost 1 base, and 13 bases lay in between. CDR3 length: 13 amino acids. The CDR3 DNA sequence: TGCAGCCAATCGCGGCGGGGCACAGATACGCAGTATTTT. It translates to CSQSRRGTDTQYF.